These 17 T cell receptor beta chains share one sample of origin, sequenced in a study of regulatory T cells in long-lasting Graves disease (dated by TCRdb to the early 2020s). The time point label, as the study defines it: newly diagnosed GD, antithyroid drugs for less than 3 months. For both TCR sequencing and RNA sequencing, RNA was extracted from PBMCs in TRIzol. The library was prepared using multiplex PCR. The data were produced on an Illumina HiSeq 4000. To build TCR beta libraries, CDR3 regions were amplified by Arm-PCR using iRepertoire HTBI primers. TCRdb reanalyzed the raw reads on its own, using fastp at Q25 for trimming and MiXCR for clone calling, and kept in-frame beta chains. Every CDR3 protein is listed once, alongside the most common genes and DNA of its rows. For this sample there are 360,000 or so distinct CDR3 sequences; over 15% appear just once. The ten largest clonotypes hold 25% to 30% of the sample.

These data are also associated with another study on T cells in Graves' hyperthyroidism and ophthalmopathy.

Sequenced material: peripheral blood mononuclear cells (PBMCs), taken at new diagnosis, from a patient treated with antithyroid drugs. These TCRs come from a man aged 40-55 years with Graves disease. Donor details come from another sample of the same person, matched by shared clones.

The J gene is TRBJ1-5, the V gene TRBV4-1; D uncertain. The germline V gene has CDR1 MGHRA and CDR2 YSYEKL. The CDR3 loop spans 14 amino acids. The ends were cut back, 0 bases at V and 5 bases at J, with 8 bases in the middle. In DNA, the CDR3 is TGCGCCAGCAGCCAAGACCCCTTTGATCAGCCCCAGCATTTT. Residues: CASSQDPFDQPQHF.

There are a few counts of this clonotype. The chain uses TRBV4-2 and TRBJ2-4, with TRBD2 identical over 14 bases. The CDR3 spans 20 residues. Per the germline V gene, CDR1 is LGHNA and CDR2 is YNFKEQ. With 3 bases clipped from V and 2 bases from J, the junction kept 12 bases outside the gene matches. The CDR3 DNA reads TGTGCCAGCAGCCAGTCCCGACTAGCGGGGGGGCTTGGCTCCAAAAACATTCAGTACTTC. This encodes CASSQSRLAGGLGSKNIQYF.

This chain uses TRBV7-2 with TRBJ2-1; 9 bases match TRBD2. V was pared by 3 bases and J by 0 bases, with 6 bases of the junction left unmatched. The length of the CDR3 is 17 residues. Per germline, CDR1 SGHTA and CDR2 FQGNSA. CDR3 residues: CASSFQRGVSSYNEQFF. CDR3 nucleotide sequence: TGTGCCAGCAGCTTTCAGCGGGGGGTAAGCTCCTACAATGAGCAGTTCTTC. The whole variable domain, filled in from reference TRBV7-2 and TRBJ2-1, reads GAGVSQSPSNKVTEKGKDVELRCDPISGHTALYWYRQSLGQGLEFLIYFQGNSAPDKSGLPSDRFSAERTGGSVSTLTIQRTQQEDSAVYLCASSFQRGVSSYNEQFFGPGTRLTVL.

J is TRBJ2-5 and V is TRBV28; 9 bases map to TRBD2. J lost 4 bases, V lost 3 bases, and 9 bases had no gene match. Germline CDR1 reads MDHEN; CDR2 reads SYDVKM. This CDR3 is built from 16 residues. The CDR3 coding sequence is TGTGCCAGCAGTTTGGCGGTGCGGGGGGGCGGAGAGACCCAGTACTTC. It translates to CASSLAVRGGGETQYF.

As to this clonotype: This may stem from a read error, because a much larger clone lies one nucleotide away. The chain couples TRBV7-9 to TRBJ2-7; 7 positions agree with TRBD1. J lost 4 bases, V lost 5 bases, and 5 bases had no gene match. CDR1 is SEHNR, CDR2 FQNEAQ, per germline (reference sequence). This CDR3 has 13 amino acids. CDR3 sequence reads: CASSPWDSYEQYF. The CDR3, as DNA: TGTGCCAGCAGCCCCTGGGACAGTTACGAGCAGTACTTC. Drawing the rest from reference TRBV7-9 and TRBJ2-7, the complete variable domain is DTGVSQNPRHKITKRGQNVTFRCDPISEHNRLYWYRQTLGQGPEFLTYFQNEAQLEKSRLLSDRFSAERPKGSFSTLEIQRTEQGDSAMYLCASSPWDSYEQYFGPGTRLTVT.

This clonotype was seen ten or more times. V usage is TRBV6-5 and J usage is TRBJ2-3, with D possibly being TRBD1 (6 bases). The CDR3 is 14 amino acids. Germline-derived CDR1 and CDR2 are MNHEY and SVGAGI. Trimming took 4 bases from V and 5 from J, leaving 13 bases between them. This chain's CDR3 is CASSFGQRRDTQYF. Written as DNA, the CDR3 is TGTGCCAGCAGTTTCGGACAGAGAAGAGATACGCAGTATTTT.

Of note for this clonotype: This could be a read error, since a much larger clone is one nucleotide away. The genes are TRBV5-1 and TRBJ2-1; no clear D. The CDR3 covers 16 residues. Germline V lookup: CDR1 SGHRS, CDR2 YFSETQ. The CDR3 DNA reads as TGCGCCAGGAGCTTGGCCTACTGGATCTCCTACAATGAGCAGTTCTTC. Translated, it gives CARSLAYWISYNEQFF.

This clonotype showed up just a few times. The V call is TRBV5-1, the J call TRBJ2-7, with a weak D call TRBD1 (6 bases). The CDR3 is made up of 14 amino acids. From germline, CDR1 is SGHRS and CDR2 YFSETQ. The V end lost 5 bases, the J end lost 2 bases, and 14 bases lay between the germline ends. CDR3 in DNA: TGCGCCAGCAGGCTTACCGGGGACACCTACGAGCAGTACTTC. This gives the protein CASRLTGDTYEQYF.

The chain has TRBV5-1 and TRBJ2-5; weak D call: TRBD1 (5 bases). This CDR3 comprises 14 residues. Germline CDR1 and CDR2: SGHRS and YFSETQ. Trimming cost V 0 bases and J 3 bases, with 9 bases left between them. CDR3 residues: CASSLAGRKETQYF. As DNA, the CDR3 is TGCGCCAGCAGCTTGGCAGGGCGGAAAGAGACCCAGTACTTC.

This clonotype was detected a few times. This chain uses TRBV24-1 with TRBJ2-5, with D maybe TRBD2 (7 bases). The CDR3 is made up of 14 amino acids. Germline-derived CDR1 and CDR2 are KGHDR and SFDVKD. V gave up 6 bases and J gave up 1 base, with 11 bases separating them. The DNA of the CDR3 is TGTGCCACCAGTCCCGCGGGGGCCCAAGAGACCCAGTACTTC. Translated, it gives CATSPAGAQETQYF.

This clonotype has ten or more counts. J is TRBJ1-5 and V is TRBV2, with 9 bases identical to TRBD1. Trimming cost V 8 bases and J 5 bases; bases outside gene matches: 7. This CDR3 has 14 amino acids. Germline V CDR1 and CDR2: SNHLY, FYNNEI. The CDR3 reads CASHRDRVDQPQHF. In DNA, the CDR3 is TGTGCCAGCCATCGGGACAGGGTTGATCAGCCCCAGCATTTT. Looking up the rest from reference TRBV2 and TRBJ1-5 gives the full variable domain: EPEVTQTPSHQVTQMGQEVILRCVPISNHLYFYWYRQILGQKVEFLVSFYNNEISEKSEIFDDQFSVERPDGSNFTLKIRSTKLEDSAMYFCASHRDRVDQPQHFGDGTRLSIL.

The V call is TRBV20-1, the J call TRBJ2-7, with 12 bases matching TRBD1. Losses at the gene ends were 6 bases for V and 8 bases for J; bases not matched to a gene: 14. The CDR3 consists of 15 residues. In germline, CDR1 is DFQATT, CDR2 SNEGSKA (reference sequence). The CDR3 spells CSASPPGQGAVKQYF. The CDR3 DNA reads TGCAGTGCGTCCCCGCCGGGACAGGGGGCTGTAAAGCAGTACTTC.

This chain connects TRBV9 to TRBJ2-1; 9 positions match TRBD1. The CDR3 spans 15 residues. The V gene's germline CDR1 is SGDLS and CDR2 YYNGEE. Germline trimming cut 2 bases from V and 9 bases from J; bases unmatched to any gene: 9. This CDR3 is CASSVRPGQGGEQFF. DNA for the CDR3: TGTGCCAGCAGCGTCCGACCGGGACAGGGTGGTGAGCAGTTCTTC.

This clonotype was counted only a few times. The rearrangement links TRBV7-2 to TRBJ1-4; 11 bases match TRBD1. This CDR3 spans 18 amino acids. Germline-derived CDR1 and CDR2 are SGHTA and FQGNSA. The junction had 12 bases not matched to a gene; V was cut back by 5 bases and J by 4 bases. CDR3 region: CASSVGQGAETYNEKLFF. In DNA form, the CDR3 reads TGTGCCAGCAGCGTTGGACAGGGGGCCGAAACCTATAATGAAAAACTGTTTTTT.

In its sample, this clonotype was seen many times. V gene TRBV6-1 combines with J gene TRBJ2-3; 10 nucleotides match TRBD1. The V and J ends lost 5 bases and 5 bases, in that order; junction bases with no gene match: 4. Germline lookup yields CDR1 MNHNS and CDR2 SASEGT. The CDR3 length is 14 residues. This CDR3 reads CASSRDRGGDTQYF. CDR3 nucleotide sequence: TGTGCCAGCAGTCGGGACAGGGGAGGAGATACGCAGTATTTT.

The chain links TRBV2 to TRBJ2-1; 9 bases match TRBD2. Germline V CDR1 and CDR2: SNHLY, FYNNEI. The CDR3 runs to 16 residues. The J segment lost 4 bases and the V segment lost 7 bases, leaving 11 bases of the junction unmatched. Written as DNA, the CDR3 is TGTGCCAGCAAGGTCCTAGCGGGATCCCTTTACAATGAGCAGTTCTTC. Its translation: CASKVLAGSLYNEQFF.

The chain couples TRBV7-8 to TRBJ2-5; D is undetermined. The length of the CDR3 is 15 residues. V dropped 3 bases and J dropped 1 base, with 12 bases sitting between them. Germline V gene data show CDR1 as SGHVS and CDR2 as FQNEAQ. CDR3 DNA: TGTGCCAGCAGCTTGGGTTGGCAACCCCAAGAGACCCAGTACTTC. The encoded protein is CASSLGWQPQETQYF.